What follows are 13 T cell receptor beta chains derived from one specimen sequenced in a study of PD-1 blockade in mismatch repair-deficient tumors. Assay used: immunoSEQ multiplex PCR; TCRdb lists only in-frame clones, some missing. The profile shows about 34,000 clones, roughly 80% of them singletons. This specimen consisted of PBMCs, obtained approximately 6 weeks after starting pembrolizumab. All receptors come from an adult with mismatch repair-deficient cancer.

The genes are TRBV7-9 and TRBJ1-2, with a possible D match to TRBD1 (5 bases). Trimming stripped 5 bases from V and 7 bases from J, with 26 bases between. CDR3 length equals 17 residues. The germline gives CDR1 SEHNR, CDR2 FQNEAQ (reference sequence). The CDR3 nucleotides are TGTGCCAGCAGCCTACGGGGAATGGGCGCGGGGGGAGGTGGCTACACCTTC. Its protein product is CASSLRGMGAGGGGYTF.

The V call is TRBV7-3, the J call TRBJ2-3, with 7 bases that match TRBD2. Germline CDR1 is SGHTA and CDR2 is FQGTGA. This CDR3 has 17 residues. J gave up 1 base and V 3 bases, and 10 bases lay outside the gene matches. CDR3 nucleotides: TGTGCCAGCAGCTTGTCTAATCCCGCGGGAGGCACAGATACGCAGTATTTT. It translates to CASSLSNPAGGTDTQYF.

The chain couples TRBV5-1 to TRBJ2-1; D is possibly TRBD2 (6 bases). Trimming removed 0 bases at V and 6 bases at J, with 13 bases between. Germline CDR1 SGHRS, CDR2 YFSETQ. There are 15 residues in the CDR3. The CDR3 DNA is TGCGCCAGCAGCTTGGGTCCGGGAGTGGTCAATGAGCAGTTCTTC. This codes for CASSLGPGVVNEQFF.

The chain employs TRBV30 and TRBJ2-7, with unresolved D. The V end lost 2 bases, the J end lost 3 bases, and 20 bases lay between the germline ends. This CDR3 has 16 amino acids. CDR1 and CDR2 from the germline V gene are GTSNPN and SVGIG (reference sequence). In nucleotides, the CDR3 is TGTGCCTGGAGTTGGGCTGCCACGTTTATAATCTACGAGCAGTACTTC. This gives the protein CAWSWAATFIIYEQYF.

V usage is TRBV5-1 and J usage is TRBJ2-1; 10 nucleotides align to TRBD2. The germline gives CDR1 SGHRS, CDR2 YFSETQ. J was trimmed by 9 bases and V by 1 base; bases with no gene match: 7. The CDR3 totals 15 residues. The CDR3 coding sequence is TGCGCCAGCAGCTTGTGGCTAGCGGGAGACAGTGAGCAGTTCTTC. Protein product: CASSLWLAGDSEQFF.

The chain carries TRBV7-9 and TRBJ2-1; the D gene is possibly TRBD2 (6 bases). Per the germline V gene, CDR1 is SEHNR and CDR2 is FQNEAQ (reference sequence). This CDR3 is built from 12 residues. Trimming took 0 bases from V and 9 from J, leaving 6 bases between them. The CDR3 spells CASSLAGGEQFF. The CDR3 DNA reads TGTGCCAGCAGCTTAGCGGGGGGTGAGCAGTTCTTC.

The V and J genes are TRBV6-4 and TRBJ2-2, with D tentatively TRBD2 (6 bases). Trimming cost V 6 bases and J 5 bases, with 13 bases left between them. The CDR3 extends over 14 amino acids. CDR1 is MRHNA, CDR2 SNTAGT, per germline. This chain's CDR3 is CASSNSGTTGELFF. The CDR3 nucleotides read TGTGCCAGCAGCAACTCGGGGACTACCGGGGAGCTGTTTTTT.

The chain couples TRBV7-3 to TRBJ1-5; D gene uncertain. V was trimmed by 3 bases and J by 7 bases, leaving 10 bases between them. Germline assignment: CDR1 SGHTA and CDR2 FQGTGA. This CDR3 comprises 13 residues. CDR3 nucleotide sequence: TGTGCCAGCAGCTTTCAGGAGGGACAGCCCCAGCATTTT. It yields the protein CASSFQEGQPQHF. The complete variable domain, with remaining parts taken from reference TRBV7-3 and TRBJ1-5, reads GAGVSQTPSNKVTEKGKYVELRCDPISGHTALYWYRQSLGQGPEFLIYFQGTGAADDSGLPNDRFFAVRPEGSVSTLKIQRTERGDSAVYLCASSFQEGQPQHFGDGTRLSIL.

This clone was seen once. The chain joins TRBV2 to TRBJ2-3; 14 nucleotides align to TRBD2. This CDR3 comprises 16 residues. Germline V lookup: CDR1 SNHLY, CDR2 FYNNEI. The V segment lost 8 bases and the J segment 4 bases; nucleotides outside the gene matches: 8. CDR3 nucleotides: TGTGCCAGCCCCTCGACTAGCGGGAGGGATTCAGATACGCAGTATTTT. Encoded protein: CASPSTSGRDSDTQYF.

The chain has TRBV18 and TRBJ2-1, with 13 bases matching TRBD2. The CDR3 runs 18 residues. Germline values: CDR1 KGHSH, CDR2 LQKENI. Trimming took 4 bases from V and 1 from J; bases not matched to a gene: 7. In DNA, the CDR3 is TGTGCCAGCTCACAGGGACTAGCGGGACCGCTTTCCTACAATGAGCAGTTCTTC. Translation: CASSQGLAGPLSYNEQFF.

The V call is TRBV7-3, the J call TRBJ1-1; D is uncertain. The V end lost 4 bases, the J end lost 0 bases, and 12 bases lay between the germline ends. Germline V lookup: CDR1 SGHTA, CDR2 FQGTGA. CDR3 length: 15 residues. The CDR3 is CASSSRPGLNTEAFF. The CDR3 region has the DNA TGTGCCAGCAGCTCGAGACCGGGGTTGAACACTGAAGCTTTCTTT.

This clone was seen only once. The gene calls are TRBV7-3 and TRBJ2-1; 7 bases map to TRBD2. V lost 5 bases and J lost 4; bases outside the gene matches: 8. The CDR3 totals 15 residues. Germline-derived CDR1 and CDR2 are SGHTA and FQGTGA. CDR3 sequence: CASSATSDVYNEQFF. In DNA, the CDR3 is TGTGCCAGCAGCGCTACTAGCGACGTTTACAATGAGCAGTTCTTC.

V and J are TRBV4-1 and TRBJ2-1; D is perhaps TRBD2 (5 bases). Trimming shortened V by 6 bases and J by 8 bases, and 23 bases separated the two germline ends. This CDR3 comprises 16 residues. Germline V gene sequence: CDR1 MGHRA, CDR2 YSYEKL. CDR3 sequence: CASRPEDSETLDEQFF. The CDR3 region has the DNA TGCGCCAGCAGACCGGAGGATAGCGAGACGTTGGATGAGCAGTTCTTC.